The subject of this entry is one TCR beta chain. This sample is drawn from a study of blood T cell repertoires in COVID-19. The overall study: Samples of COVID-19 (acute and convalescent) were obtained from the United States, Italy and Spain. PBMCs, B-cell-depleted T cells, or T cells were the source of the cDNA or gDNA that made up the material.

Between the trimmed V and J ends, which lost 4 bases and 5 bases, there was a span of 13 bases. CDR1 and CDR2 (germline): KGHDR, SFDVKD. This CDR3 has 14 amino acids. How the authors handled the data: Reference gene primer amplification in the assay estimated nucleated cell counts. TCRdb's table, derived via immunoSEQ multiplex PCR, lists solely in-frame clones and lacks some. The V and J calls and the clone size are those of that table, but D and trimming were determined from the DNA. There are some 99,000 clones in the sample; approximately 82% occur only once, and 7% to 9.5% lies in the top ten. Sequenced: peripheral blood. This TCR was sampled from an elderly woman with active or convalescent COVID-19. The rearrangement links TRBV24-1 to TRBJ2-5; D remains unclear. The CDR3 nucleotides read TGTGCCACCAGTGACCGCAGGTTAAGGGAGACCCAGTACTTC. This codes for CATSDRRLRETQYF.